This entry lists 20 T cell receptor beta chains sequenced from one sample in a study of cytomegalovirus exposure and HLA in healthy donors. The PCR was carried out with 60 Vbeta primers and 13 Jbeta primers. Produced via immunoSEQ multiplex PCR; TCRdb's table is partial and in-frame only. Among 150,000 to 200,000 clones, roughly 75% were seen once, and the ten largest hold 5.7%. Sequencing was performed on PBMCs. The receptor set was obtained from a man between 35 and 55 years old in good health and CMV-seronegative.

The CDR3 nucleotides are TGTGCCAGCAGCTTATCGGGTACTGAAGCTTTCTTT. Its translation: CASSLSGTEAFF. The genes are TRBV11-2 and TRBJ1-1; the D is unclear. Germline loops: CDR1 SGHAT, CDR2 FQNNGV. This CDR3 region has 12 residues. Trimming removed 2 bases from V and 5 bases from J, with 6 bases in between.

DNA for the CDR3: TGTGCCAGCTCCACACGGTCCAGCGGGAGCTCCTACGAGCAGTACTTC. Amino acid sequence: CASSTRSSGSSYEQYF. The gene calls are TRBV18 and TRBJ2-7, with 8 positions matching TRBD2. The V segment lost 6 bases and the J segment 0 bases; nucleotides outside the gene matches: 10. Germline CDR1 is KGHSH and CDR2 is LQKENI. CDR3 length: 16 amino acids.

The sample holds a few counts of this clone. Written as DNA, the CDR3 is TGTGCCATCAGTGACAGGGGGCTCGGCGAAAAACTGTTTTTT. Its translation is CAISDRGLGEKLFF. The chain links TRBV10-3 to TRBJ1-4; TRBD1 matches 8 bases. V was pared by 3 bases and J by 8 bases, with 5 bases of the junction left unmatched. CDR3 length: 14 amino acids. Germline V CDR1 and CDR2: ENHRY, SYGVKD.

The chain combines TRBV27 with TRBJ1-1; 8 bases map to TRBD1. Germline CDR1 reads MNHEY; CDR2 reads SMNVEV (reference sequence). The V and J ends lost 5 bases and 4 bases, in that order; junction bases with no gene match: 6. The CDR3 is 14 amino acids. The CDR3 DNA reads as TGTGCCAGCAGTCTGGACAGGGAGGTCACTGAAGCTTTCTTT. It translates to CASSLDREVTEAFF.

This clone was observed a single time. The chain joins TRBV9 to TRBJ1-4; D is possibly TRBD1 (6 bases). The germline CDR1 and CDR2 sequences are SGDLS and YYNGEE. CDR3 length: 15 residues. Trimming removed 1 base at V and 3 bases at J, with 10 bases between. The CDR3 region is CASSVQDRANEKLFF. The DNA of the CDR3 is TGTGCCAGCAGCGTACAGGACAGAGCTAATGAAAAACTGTTTTTT.

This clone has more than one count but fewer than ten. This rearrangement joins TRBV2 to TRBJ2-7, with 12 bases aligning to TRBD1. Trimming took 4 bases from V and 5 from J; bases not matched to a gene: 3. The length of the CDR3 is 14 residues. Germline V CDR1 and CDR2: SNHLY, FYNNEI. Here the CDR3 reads CASSAGTGGDEQYF. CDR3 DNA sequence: TGTGCCAGCAGTGCCGGGACAGGGGGCGACGAGCAGTACTTC.

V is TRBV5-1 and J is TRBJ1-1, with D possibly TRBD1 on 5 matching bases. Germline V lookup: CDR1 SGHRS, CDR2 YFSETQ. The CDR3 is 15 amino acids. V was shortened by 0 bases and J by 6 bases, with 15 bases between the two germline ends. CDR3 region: CASSLASGGRAEAFF. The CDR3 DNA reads TGCGCCAGCAGCTTGGCCTCGGGGGGAAGGGCTGAAGCTTTCTTT.

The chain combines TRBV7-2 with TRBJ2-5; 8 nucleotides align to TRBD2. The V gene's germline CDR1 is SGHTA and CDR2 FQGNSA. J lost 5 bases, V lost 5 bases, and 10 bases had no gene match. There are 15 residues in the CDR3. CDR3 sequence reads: CASSISGVEEETQYF. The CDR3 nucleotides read TGTGCCAGCAGCATTAGCGGGGTAGAGGAGGAGACCCAGTACTTC.

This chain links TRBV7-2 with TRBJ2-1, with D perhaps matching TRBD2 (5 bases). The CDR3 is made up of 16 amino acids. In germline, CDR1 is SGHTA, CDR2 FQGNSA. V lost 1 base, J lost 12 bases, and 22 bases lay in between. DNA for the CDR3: TGTGCCAGCAGCTTAGGGAATGGGAGACAAACGGCGAGGCAGTTCTTC. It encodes CASSLGNGRQTARQFF.

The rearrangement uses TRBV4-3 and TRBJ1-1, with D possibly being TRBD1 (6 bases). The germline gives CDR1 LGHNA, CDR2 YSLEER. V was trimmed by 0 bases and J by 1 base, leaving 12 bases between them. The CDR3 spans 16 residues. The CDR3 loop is CASSQDPTGKNTEAFF. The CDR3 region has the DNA TGCGCCAGCAGCCAAGACCCGACAGGTAAGAACACTGAAGCTTTCTTT.

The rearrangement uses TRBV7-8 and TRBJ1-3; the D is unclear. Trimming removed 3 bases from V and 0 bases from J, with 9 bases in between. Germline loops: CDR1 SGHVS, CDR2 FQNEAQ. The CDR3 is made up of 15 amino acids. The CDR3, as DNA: TGTGCCAGCAGCTTCCCCCAGTTCTCTGGAAACACCATATATTTT. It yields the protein CASSFPQFSGNTIYF.

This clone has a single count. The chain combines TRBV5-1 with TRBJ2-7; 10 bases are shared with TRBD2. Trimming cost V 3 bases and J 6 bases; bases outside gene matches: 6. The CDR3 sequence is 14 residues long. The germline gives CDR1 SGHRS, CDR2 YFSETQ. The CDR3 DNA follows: TGCGCCAGCAGCTCTGTCAGCGGGAGGGGCGAGCAGTACTTC. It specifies CASSSVSGRGEQYF.

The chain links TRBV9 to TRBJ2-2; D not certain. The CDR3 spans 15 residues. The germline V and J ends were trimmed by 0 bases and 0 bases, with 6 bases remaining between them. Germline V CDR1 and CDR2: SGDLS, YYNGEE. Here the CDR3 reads CASSVGATNTGELFF. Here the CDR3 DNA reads TGTGCCAGCAGCGTAGGAGCCACGAACACCGGGGAGCTGTTTTTT. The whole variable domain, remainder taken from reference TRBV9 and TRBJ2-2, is DSGVTQTPKHLITATGQRVTLRCSPRSGDLSVYWYQQSLDQGLQFLIQYYNGEERAKGNILERFSAQQFPDLHSELNLSSLELGDSALYFCASSVGATNTGELFFGEGSRLTVL.

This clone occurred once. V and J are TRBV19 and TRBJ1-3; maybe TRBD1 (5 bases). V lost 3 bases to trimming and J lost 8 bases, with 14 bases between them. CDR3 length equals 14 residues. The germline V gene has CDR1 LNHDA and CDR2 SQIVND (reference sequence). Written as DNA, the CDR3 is TGTGCCAGTAGTATTGGGTCACCGGGGGACACCATATATTTT. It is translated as CASSIGSPGDTIYF. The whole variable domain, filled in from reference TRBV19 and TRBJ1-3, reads DGGITQSPKYLFRKEGQNVTLSCEQNLNHDAMYWYRQDPGQGLRLIYYSQIVNDFQKGDIAEGYSVSREKKESFPLTVTSAQKNPTAFYLCASSIGSPGDTIYFGEGSWLTVV.

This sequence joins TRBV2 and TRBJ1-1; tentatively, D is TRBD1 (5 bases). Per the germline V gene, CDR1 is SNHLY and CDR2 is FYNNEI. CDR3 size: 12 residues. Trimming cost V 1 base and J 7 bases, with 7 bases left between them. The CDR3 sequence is CASSEGGLEAFF. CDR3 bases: TGTGCCAGCAGTGAAGGGGGACTTGAAGCTTTCTTT.

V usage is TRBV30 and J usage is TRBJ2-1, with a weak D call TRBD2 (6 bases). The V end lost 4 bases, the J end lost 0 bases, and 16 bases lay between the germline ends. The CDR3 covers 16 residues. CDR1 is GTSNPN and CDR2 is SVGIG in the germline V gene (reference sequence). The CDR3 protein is CAWIHKRASSYNEQFF. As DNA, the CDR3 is TGTGCCTGGATTCACAAGCGGGCCAGCTCCTACAATGAGCAGTTCTTC.

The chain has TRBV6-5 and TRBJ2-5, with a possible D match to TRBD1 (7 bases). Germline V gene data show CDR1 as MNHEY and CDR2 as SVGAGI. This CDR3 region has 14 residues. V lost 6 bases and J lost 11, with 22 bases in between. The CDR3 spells CASSSTSPTGEQYF. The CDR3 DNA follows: TGTGCCAGCAGCAGTACTAGCCCTACAGGGGAGCAGTACTTC.

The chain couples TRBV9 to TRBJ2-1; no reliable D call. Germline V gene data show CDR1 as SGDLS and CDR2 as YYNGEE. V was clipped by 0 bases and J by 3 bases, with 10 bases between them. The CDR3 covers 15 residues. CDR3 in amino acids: CASSVGTRNYNEQFF. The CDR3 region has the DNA TGTGCCAGCAGCGTAGGCACCAGGAACTACAATGAGCAGTTCTTC.

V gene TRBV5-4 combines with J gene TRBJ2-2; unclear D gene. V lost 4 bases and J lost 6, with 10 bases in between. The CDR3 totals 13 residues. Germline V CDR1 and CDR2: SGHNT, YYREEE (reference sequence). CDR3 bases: TGTGCCAGCAGCCAGGCAATGGCCGGGGAGCTGTTTTTT. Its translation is CASSQAMAGELFF.

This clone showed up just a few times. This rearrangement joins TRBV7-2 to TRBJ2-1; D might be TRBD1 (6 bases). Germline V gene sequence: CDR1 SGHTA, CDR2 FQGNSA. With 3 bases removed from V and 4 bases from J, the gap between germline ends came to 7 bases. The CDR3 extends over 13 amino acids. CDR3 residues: CASSFQGYNEQFF. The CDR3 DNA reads TGTGCCAGCAGCTTCCAGGGGTACAATGAGCAGTTCTTC.